The 26 T cell receptor beta chains below all came from one sample that was sequenced in a study of T cells in Graves' hyperthyroidism and ophthalmopathy (dated by TCRdb to the late 2010s). Libraries were prepared through multiplex PCR. Sequencing used an Illumina HiSeq 2000. TCR beta CDR3 regions were amplified from RNA transcripts. The TCR CDR3 was subjected to a first round of RT-PCR using the HTBI primer set and the Qiagen OneStep RT-PCR kit. Using fastp at Q25 and MiXCR, TCRdb reprocessed the public reads and kept productive beta chains. Every entry covers one CDR3 protein and lists the most common genes and DNA from its rows. For this sample there are a few hundred thousand distinct CDR3 sequences; about an eighth appear just once. The ten largest account for roughly 17% of the sample. Sequencing used blood. The receptors stem from a woman younger than 35 with Graves' hyperthyroidism.

This chain links TRBV24-1 with TRBJ2-1; D might be TRBD2 (5 bases). This CDR3 has 11 amino acids. With 9 bases removed from V and 10 bases from J, the gap between germline ends came to 12 bases. Germline V gene sequence: CDR1 KGHDR, CDR2 SFDVKD. The CDR3 DNA reads TGTGCCACCTCTATGAAGCGGGAGCAGTTCTTC. It is translated as CATSMKREQFF.

Many counts were recorded for this clonotype. The rearrangement links TRBV7-8 to TRBJ2-1, with 13 bases aligning to TRBD2. The V and J ends lost 5 bases and 12 bases, in that order; junction bases with no gene match: 13. CDR1 is SGHVS and CDR2 is FQNEAQ in the germline V gene. This CDR3 region has 16 residues. CDR3 loop: CASSPSGTSGMVRQFF. The DNA of the CDR3 is TGTGCCAGCAGCCCCTCCGGGACTAGCGGGATGGTCCGGCAGTTCTTC. Together with reference TRBV7-8 and TRBJ2-1, the CDR3 gives the full variable domain: GAGVSQSPRYKVAKRGQDVALRCDPISGHVSLFWYQQALGQGPEFLTYFQNEAQLDKSGLPSDRFFAERPEGSVSTLKIQRTQQEDSAVYLCASSPSGTSGMVRQFFGPGTRLTVL.

The gene calls are TRBV27 and TRBJ2-5; D assignment may be TRBD1 or TRBD2 (5 bases each). Germline CDR1 MNHEY, CDR2 SMNVEV (reference sequence). The CDR3 spans 13 residues. Trimming pared 5 bases from V and 5 bases from J, leaving 12 bases between. As DNA, the CDR3 is TGTGCCAGCAGTCGACGAGGGGTGGAGACCCAGTACTTC. It yields the protein CASSRRGVETQYF.

This clonotype occurred many times. The genes are TRBV7-8 and TRBJ1-1; no clear D gene. This CDR3 contains 14 residues. Germline V lookup: CDR1 SGHVS, CDR2 FQNEAQ. The V gene lost 3 bases and the J gene lost 2 bases, with 10 bases spanning the gap. The CDR3 is CASSFIGFNTEAFF. The CDR3 DNA is TGTGCCAGCAGCTTTATCGGTTTTAACACTGAAGCTTTCTTT.

This clonotype was picked up many times. The rearrangement links TRBV6-4 to TRBJ2-3; the match to TRBD2 covers 8 bases. From germline, CDR1 is MRHNA and CDR2 SNTAGT. V was clipped by 3 bases and J by 1 base; unmatched bases: 6. The CDR3 extends over 16 amino acids. CDR3 in amino acids: CASSEQAAGGTDTQYF. CDR3 sequence (DNA): TGTGCCAGCAGTGAACAAGCAGCGGGAGGCACAGATACGCAGTATTTT.

About this clonotype itself: One base away lies a much larger clone, so this may be a sequencing read error. The gene calls are TRBV20-1 and TRBJ2-1; possibly TRBD2 for D (5 bases). The J call could be wrong; TRBJ2-7 is a better fit for the DNA end. In germline, CDR1 is DFQATT, CDR2 SNEGSKA (reference sequence). The CDR3 sequence is 14 residues long. The CDR3 DNA sequence: TGCAGTGCTAGAGATGGGAGCTCCTACAATGAGCAGTACTTC. Protein sequence: CSARDGSSYNEQYF.

This clonotype appeared many times. The J gene is TRBJ2-3, the V gene TRBV10-3; TRBD2 matches 9 bases. V dropped 2 bases and J dropped 0; count of bases not matched to a gene: 12. The germline V gene has CDR1 ENHRY and CDR2 SYGVKD. CDR3 length: 19 residues. The CDR3 DNA is TGTGCCATCAGTGAGCCCCCCGTCCTGACTAGCGGTAGCACAGATACGCAGTATTTT. This translates into CAISEPPVLTSGSTDTQYF.

This clonotype has a count of ten or more. This chain joins TRBV12-3 or TRBV12-4 and TRBJ1-5, with D perhaps matching TRBD1 (6 bases). The CDR3 totals 16 residues. V lost 4 bases, J lost 0 bases, and 13 bases lay in between. This CDR3 is CASSWGGKYSNQPQHF. The CDR3 DNA follows: TGTGCCAGCAGTTGGGGGGGCAAATATAGCAATCAGCCCCAGCATTTT.

This clonotype came up many times. This chain uses TRBV18 with TRBJ1-1; D remains unclear. The CDR3 has 14 residues. V shed 0 bases and J shed 2 bases, with 7 bases lying between them. Germline V gene lookup returns CDR1 KGHSH and CDR2 LQKENI. The CDR3 region is CASSPPSVNTEAFF. The CDR3 DNA follows: TGTGCCAGCTCACCACCGAGCGTAAACACTGAAGCTTTCTTT.

The rearrangement links TRBV24-1 to TRBJ2-3, with D maybe TRBD1 (6 bases). The V end was cut by 3 bases, the J end by 8 bases, with 20 bases between. This CDR3 spans 16 amino acids. Per the germline V gene, CDR1 is KGHDR and CDR2 is SFDVKD. The CDR3 DNA reads TGTGCCACCAGTGATCTGGGGACATCCTACCAGGGTACGCAGTATTTT. Amino acids: CATSDLGTSYQGTQYF.

This clonotype occurred a few times. Being one base from a much bigger clone, this may be a read error. The chain links TRBV2 to TRBJ1-1; D remains ambiguous. CDR1 and CDR2 from the germline V gene are SNHLY and FYNNEI. Trimming removed 6 bases at V and 1 base at J, with 9 bases between. This CDR3 has 13 amino acids. The chain's CDR3 is CASRPGRNTEAFF. DNA for the CDR3: TGTGCCAGCAGGCCCGGACGGAACACTGAAGCTTTCTTT.

The chain is built from TRBV19 and TRBJ2-7; D not resolved. Germline V lookup: CDR1 LNHDA, CDR2 SQIVND (reference sequence). The CDR3 extends over 12 amino acids. V was trimmed by 1 base and J by 5 bases, leaving 6 bases between them. The CDR3 region is CASSIASNEQYF. The CDR3 coding sequence is TGTGCCAGTAGTATAGCCTCTAACGAGCAGTACTTC. Supplemented by reference TRBV19 and TRBJ2-7, the full variable domain reads DGGITQSPKYLFRKEGQNVTLSCEQNLNHDAMYWYRQDPGQGLRLIYYSQIVNDFQKGDIAEGYSVSREKKESFPLTVTSAQKNPTAFYLCASSIASNEQYFGPGTRLTVT.

A note on this clonotype: This may come from a read error, since a much larger clone is one base off. This chain joins TRBV7-9 and TRBJ1-2; D possibly corresponds to TRBD1 (5 bases). CDR1 is SEHNR and CDR2 is FQNEAQ in the germline V gene (reference sequence). CDR3 length: 13 amino acids. V was trimmed by 5 bases and J by 2 bases, leaving 9 bases between them. The CDR3 sequence: CASSRGRNYGYTF. CDR3 nucleotides: TGTGCCAGCAGCCGGGGACGGAACTATGGCTACACCTTC.

This clonotype was found many times. This chain uses TRBV12-3 or TRBV12-4 with TRBJ2-5; the D gene is possibly TRBD2 (5 bases). The ends were cut back, 5 bases at V and 9 bases at J, with 19 bases in the middle. The CDR3 spans 14 residues. This chain's CDR3 is CASSPRTSVGAQYF. CDR3 DNA sequence: TGTGCCAGCAGTCCACGGACTTCAGTTGGGGCCCAGTACTTC.

This clonotype was detected many times. V and J are TRBV11-3 and TRBJ2-1; 7 nucleotides agree with TRBD2. With V trimmed by 5 bases and J by 15 bases, 16 bases remained unmatched. In germline, CDR1 is SGHNT, CDR2 YENEEA. CDR3 length: 14 amino acids. The CDR3 is CASSTSSGLSSGFF. CDR3 DNA sequence: TGTGCCAGCAGCACCTCTAGCGGACTCTCTTCCGGGTTCTTC.

The sample holds many counts of this clonotype. The chain combines TRBV28 with TRBJ1-2; D is perhaps TRBD1 (5 bases). V gave up 11 bases and J gave up 0 bases, with 16 bases separating them. From germline, CDR1 is MDHEN and CDR2 SYDVKM. The CDR3 runs 14 residues. CDR3: CAGGGAEANYGYTF. CDR3 coding DNA: TGTGCCGGTGGAGGGGCCGAAGCTAACTATGGCTACACCTTC.

This clonotype was recorded at least ten times. The chain carries TRBV18 and TRBJ1-5; D might be TRBD1 (6 bases). Trimming shortened V by 3 bases and J by 3 bases, and 15 bases separated the two germline ends. Germline V gives CDR1 KGHSH, CDR2 LQKENI. The CDR3 spans 16 residues. This chain's CDR3 is CASSPGQGFNNQPQHF. CDR3 sequence (DNA): TGTGCCAGCTCACCCGGGCAGGGGTTTAACAATCAGCCCCAGCATTTT. Based on the CDR3 plus reference TRBV18 and TRBJ1-5, the full variable domain is NAGVMQNPRHLVRRRGQEARLRCSPMKGHSHVYWYRQLPEEGLKFMVYLQKENIIDESGMPKERFSAEFPKEGPSILRIQQVVRGDSAAYFCASSPGQGFNNQPQHFGDGTRLSIL.

This clonotype has at least ten counts. The gene calls are TRBV28 and TRBJ2-1, with D tentatively TRBD1 or TRBD2 (5 bases each). The CDR3 extends over 14 amino acids. V was pared by 3 bases and J by 7 bases, with 13 bases between. Germline V gene sequence: CDR1 MDHEN, CDR2 SYDVKM. The CDR3 region has the DNA TGTGCCAGCAGTTTCCGGGACCCCGGGAATGAGCAGTTCTTC. This sequence encodes CASSFRDPGNEQFF.

This clonotype was seen a handful of times. Sequence at one end of the junction differs from germline and may be a read error. CDR3 bases: TGCGCCAGCAGCCAATGGCCAGGCTTAAAGACCCAGTACTTC. Translated: CASSQWPGLKTQYF. J is TRBJ2-5 and V is TRBV5-8; D is unclear. This CDR3 spans 14 amino acids. Germline CDR1 reads SGHTS; CDR2 reads YDEGEE.

This chain uses TRBV28 with TRBJ2-5, with TRBD2 identical over 8 bases. V shed 3 bases and J 3 bases; nucleotides not matched to a gene: 9. The CDR3 has 16 amino acids. Germline values: CDR1 MDHEN, CDR2 SYDVKM. The CDR3 DNA reads TGTGCCAGCAGTTTCGGGGGGGATACCTTAGAAGAGACCCAGTACTTC. Translated, it gives CASSFGGDTLEETQYF.

This clonotype was found many times. The genes are TRBV19 and TRBJ1-3; D not resolved. Germline loops: CDR1 LNHDA, CDR2 SQIVND (reference sequence). V dropped 6 bases and J dropped 0 bases, with 21 bases sitting between them. This CDR3 has 18 amino acids. This chain's CDR3 is CASSLRGKAPDSGNTIYF. Here the CDR3 DNA reads TGTGCCAGTAGCCTCCGTGGGAAAGCCCCGGACTCTGGAAACACCATATATTTT.

This clonotype was counted at least ten times. The rearrangement uses TRBV7-6 and TRBJ2-1; 10 positions match TRBD2. The junction had 4 bases not matched to a gene; V was cut back by 1 base and J by 7 bases. The CDR3 consists of 15 residues. In germline, CDR1 is SGHVS, CDR2 FNYEAQ. The CDR3 nucleotides are TGTGCCAGCAGCTTAGGGGCTAGCGGGAGTAATGAGCAGTTCTTC. Its translation is CASSLGASGSNEQFF.

This clonotype has at least ten counts. This rearrangement joins TRBV9 to TRBJ2-4, with 7 nucleotides matching TRBD2. This CDR3 is built from 15 residues. V was pared by 3 bases and J by 1 base, with 4 bases of the junction left unmatched. Per germline, CDR1 SGDLS and CDR2 YYNGEE. The DNA for the CDR3 is TGTGCCAGCAGCGGGACTAGTTCGGCCAAAAACATTCAGTACTTC. Encoded protein: CASSGTSSAKNIQYF. Supplemented by reference TRBV9 and TRBJ2-4, the full variable domain reads DSGVTQTPKHLITATGQRVTLRCSPRSGDLSVYWYQQSLDQGLQFLIQYYNGEERAKGNILERFSAQQFPDLHSELNLSSLELGDSALYFCASSGTSSAKNIQYFGAGTRLSVL.

Many counts were recorded for this clonotype. This chain joins TRBV12-3 or TRBV12-4 and TRBJ1-2; D not resolved. This CDR3 is built from 14 residues. With 1 base removed from V and 5 bases from J, the gap between germline ends came to 11 bases. This CDR3 reads CASSLGGTFYGYTF. The CDR3 DNA follows: TGTGCCAGCAGTTTAGGGGGAACCTTTTATGGCTACACCTTC.

This clonotype was counted ten times or more. V is TRBV11-2 and J is TRBJ2-7, with 7 bases matching TRBD1. CDR1 and CDR2 (germline): SGHAT, FQNNGV. Germline trimming cut 5 bases from V and 1 base from J; bases unmatched to any gene: 2. CDR3 size: 13 residues. CDR3 DNA sequence: TGTGCCAGCAGCATGGGACAGTCCTACGAGCAGTACGTC. Translated: CASSMGQSYEQYV.

This chain joins TRBV20-1 and TRBJ2-3; D tentatively fits TRBD1 or TRBD2 (5 bases each). The CDR3 is 13 amino acids. Germline V lookup: CDR1 DFQATT, CDR2 SNEGSKA (reference sequence). The V gene lost 4 bases and the J gene lost 6 bases, with 14 bases spanning the gap. The CDR3 protein is CSANPRGRDTQYF. The CDR3, as DNA: TGCAGTGCTAACCCCCGGGGACGGGATACGCAGTATTTT.